A single sample gave rise to the 27 T cell receptor beta chains below, sequenced in a study of CD8 T cells in ankylosing spondylitis. Study-wide results and limits: What appeared characteristic of ankylosing spondylitis blood was a TCR beta motif of several highly homologous variants.

The antigens these receptors bind are not known. TCRdb processed the 5' RACE reads anew with MiXCR; each CDR3 protein has one entry. The sample lists around 480,000 distinct CDR3 sequences, 17% occurring once. Material for sequencing was blood, either unsorted or a sorted T cell fraction (not recorded which). All receptors come from a male donor with ankylosing spondylitis.

In this sample, this clonotype turned up a few times. The chain recombines TRBV12-3 or TRBV12-4 with TRBJ1-6; 7 nucleotides agree with TRBD1. CDR3 length equals 15 residues. The junction had 5 bases not matched to a gene; V was cut back by 6 bases and J by 3 bases. The chain's CDR3 is CASRATGSYNSPLHF. CDR3 sequence (DNA): TGTGCCAGCAGAGCGACAGGGAGCTATAATTCACCCCTCCACTTT.

The V gene is TRBV6-1, the J gene TRBJ2-3, with 7 bases that match TRBD2. Germline V CDR1 and CDR2: MNHNS, SASEGT. Trimming at V came to 9 bases and at J to 2 bases, leaving 14 bases not matched to a gene. The CDR3 runs 16 residues. The CDR3 coding sequence is TGTGCCAGTTTCCAAAGTGGACTAGGGAACACAGATACGCAGTATTTT. It specifies CASFQSGLGNTDTQYF.

In its sample, this clonotype was seen a few times. This chain joins TRBV12-3 or TRBV12-4 and TRBJ1-2; the match to TRBD1 covers 7 bases. This CDR3 region has 14 residues. The CDR3 region has the DNA TGTGCTTCGCTCCTAAGGGGGCTCGGTAGGGGCTACACCTTC. This sequence encodes CASLLRGLGRGYTF.

This chain uses TRBV28 with TRBJ1-5, with TRBD1 matching over 11 bases. Germline loops: CDR1 MDHEN, CDR2 SYDVKM. The junction had 5 bases not matched to a gene; V was cut back by 4 bases and J by 3 bases. The CDR3 covers 16 residues. CDR3 DNA: TGTGCCAGCAGTTATCGGACAGGGGGCTACAATCAGCCCCAGCATTTT. As protein: CASSYRTGGYNQPQHF.

This clonotype turned up a few times. This chain joins TRBV15 and TRBJ2-1; TRBD2 agrees at 13 bases. Germline lookup yields CDR1 LNHNV and CDR2 YYDKDF (reference sequence). Trimming at V came to 1 base and at J to 10 bases, leaving 10 bases not matched to a gene. The CDR3 is made up of 17 amino acids. CDR3 residues: CATSRGTSGSQRGEQFF. DNA of the CDR3: TGTGCCACCAGCAGAGGGACTAGCGGGAGTCAAAGAGGGGAGCAGTTCTTC.

There are a few counts of this clonotype. The gene calls are TRBV28 and TRBJ1-2, with 9 bases fitting TRBD1. J gave up 4 bases and V 6 bases, and 6 bases lay outside the gene matches. The CDR3 runs 14 residues. Germline CDR1 and CDR2: MDHEN and SYDVKM. The CDR3 nucleotides are TGTGCCAGCAGACAGGGGGCGCGAAGCTATGGCTACACCTTC. Encoded protein: CASRQGARSYGYTF.

V and J are TRBV24-1 and TRBJ2-3; D unresolved. Per germline, CDR1 KGHDR and CDR2 SFDVKD. V gave up 4 bases and J gave up 0 bases, with 10 bases separating them. CDR3 length equals 15 residues. This CDR3 reads CATSEGPLSTDTQYF. The CDR3 DNA reads as TGTGCCACCAGTGAAGGACCCCTTAGCACAGATACGCAGTATTTT.

This chain connects TRBV28 to TRBJ2-7, with D possibly being TRBD2 (6 bases). CDR3 length equals 15 residues. The germline V gene encodes CDR1 MDHEN and CDR2 SYDVKM. V lost 6 bases and J 4 bases, leaving 19 bases between the germline ends. The CDR3 reads CASSATRGIPYEQYF. Here the CDR3 DNA reads TGTGCCAGCAGCGCAACCCGGGGGATCCCGTACGAGCAGTACTTC.

This clonotype occurred many times. The CDR3 region is CASSLRGDQPQHF. CDR3 nucleotide sequence: TGTGCCAGCAGTTTGAGGGGAGATCAGCCCCAGCATTTT. The chain combines TRBV12-3 or TRBV12-4 with TRBJ1-5; tentative D call: TRBD1 (5 bases). Trimming removed 3 bases from V and 5 bases from J, with 8 bases in between. The CDR3 runs to 13 residues.

The V gene is TRBV3-1, the J gene TRBJ2-1, with a weak D call TRBD2 (5 bases). From germline, CDR1 is LGHDT and CDR2 YNNKEL (reference sequence). V lost 6 bases and J 6 bases, leaving 12 bases between the germline ends. The CDR3 has 13 amino acids. The CDR3 region has the DNA TGTGCCAGCAGGCTAGCCCTGTCCAATGAGCAGTTCTTC. Translating it yields CASRLALSNEQFF.

This clonotype was counted a few times. V gene TRBV5-1 combines with J gene TRBJ1-4, with 7 bases lining up with TRBD1. J gave up 5 bases and V 4 bases, and 17 bases lay outside the gene matches. CDR1 and CDR2 (germline): SGHRS, YFSETQ. The CDR3 runs 18 residues. CDR3 coding DNA: TGCGCCAGCAGCCACACGGGACAGAAGGCATCGACAAATGAAAAACTGTTTTTT. This encodes CASSHTGQKASTNEKLFF.

J is TRBJ2-1 and V is TRBV20-1; 9 bases are shared with TRBD2. This CDR3 has 15 amino acids. Germline V gene sequence: CDR1 DFQATT, CDR2 SNEGSKA (reference sequence). V lost 6 bases and J lost 2; bases outside the gene matches: 8. The chain's CDR3 is CSAMISGGAYNEQFF. DNA of the CDR3: TGCAGTGCAATGATTAGCGGGGGAGCCTACAATGAGCAGTTCTTC.

This chain uses TRBV5-1 with TRBJ1-3, with 7 positions matching TRBD1. Germline V gives CDR1 SGHRS, CDR2 YFSETQ. This CDR3 has 19 amino acids. Losses at the gene ends were 0 bases for V and 0 bases for J; bases not matched to a gene: 12. Written as DNA, the CDR3 is TGCGCCAGCAGCTTGGGGACAGACTACGGGACAGACTCTGGAAACACCATATATTTT. Its protein is CASSLGTDYGTDSGNTIYF.

The CDR3 sequence is CASSLEVGQPQHF. CDR3 DNA: TGTGCCAGCTCCCTTGAGGTGGGTCAGCCCCAGCATTTT. The chain links TRBV6-1 to TRBJ1-5; D not resolved. The CDR3 consists of 13 residues. The germline V gene has CDR1 MNHNS and CDR2 SASEGT. V lost 8 bases and J 6 bases, leaving 14 bases between the germline ends.

The V and J genes are TRBV20-1 and TRBJ2-7; D perhaps matches TRBD2 (5 bases). The CDR3 is made up of 13 amino acids. Germline lookup yields CDR1 DFQATT and CDR2 SNEGSKA (reference sequence). V was trimmed by 0 bases and J by 6 bases, leaving 12 bases between them. CDR3 DNA: TGCAGTGCTAGAGATAGCCGCCGGGGCGAGCAGTACTTC. It translates to CSARDSRRGEQYF.

V and J are TRBV5-1 and TRBJ2-3; tentatively, D is TRBD1 or TRBD2 (7 bases each). V was cut by 0 bases and J by 2 bases, with 13 bases left in between. The CDR3 sequence is 16 residues long. CDR1 SGHRS and CDR2 YFSETQ come from the germline V gene. The CDR3 nucleotides are TGCGCCAGCAGCTTGGGACAGGGAGGGTCCACAGATACGCAGTATTTT. Translating it yields CASSLGQGGSTDTQYF. The full variable domain, with the rest looked up from reference TRBV5-1 and TRBJ2-3, is KAGVTQTPRYLIKTRGQQVTLSCSPISGHRSVSWYQQTPGQGLQFLFEYFSETQRNKGNFPGRFSGRQFSNSRSEMNVSTLELGDSALYLCASSLGQGGSTDTQYFGPGTRLTVL.

V usage is TRBV7-9 and J usage is TRBJ2-1; 9 nucleotides match TRBD2. The CDR3 totals 15 residues. With 4 bases clipped from V and 7 bases from J, the junction kept 8 bases outside the gene matches. Germline V gene data show CDR1 as SEHNR and CDR2 as FQNEAQ (reference sequence). CDR3 protein: CASSSRTSVMNEQFF. Here the CDR3 DNA reads TGTGCCAGCAGCTCCCGGACTAGCGTTATGAATGAGCAGTTCTTC.

This clonotype occurred a few times. The chain is built from TRBV12-3 or TRBV12-4 and TRBJ2-3, with a tentative D call TRBD1 (5 bases). V lost 3 bases, J lost 0 bases, and 22 bases lay in between. This CDR3 region has 19 residues. The CDR3 loop is CASSLGFVLGVTSTDTQYF. The CDR3 coding sequence is TGTGCCAGCAGTTTGGGGTTTGTTTTAGGGGTTACTAGCACAGATACGCAGTATTTT.

This clonotype showed up just a few times. This rearrangement joins TRBV5-1 to TRBJ1-1; 7 nucleotides align to TRBD1. The CDR3 sequence is 15 residues long. The ends lost 4 bases at V and 1 base at J; junction bases unmatched: 7. Per the germline V gene, CDR1 is SGHRS and CDR2 is YFSETQ. Here the CDR3 DNA reads TGCGCCAGCAGCCGCACCGGGACAGAGAACACTGAAGCTTTCTTT. Amino acid sequence: CASSRTGTENTEAFF.

The rearrangement links TRBV5-1 to TRBJ1-4; tentative D call: TRBD1 (6 bases). CDR3 size: 15 residues. CDR1 and CDR2 (germline): SGHRS, YFSETQ. V dropped 4 bases and J dropped 6 bases, with 16 bases sitting between them. The CDR3 DNA follows: TGCGCCAGCAGCGGGACCAGGGGTATGGATGAAAAACTGTTTTTT. Its protein product is CASSGTRGMDEKLFF.

This clonotype was recorded a few times. CDR3 amino acids: CASSAPGDSSYEQYF. Here the CDR3 DNA reads TGTGCCAGCAGCGCCCCGGGGGATTCTTCCTACGAGCAGTACTTC. This chain joins TRBV5-4 and TRBJ2-7, with D maybe TRBD2 (6 bases). Germline CDR1 SGHNT, CDR2 YYREEE (reference sequence). V lost 4 bases to trimming and J lost 1 base, with 15 bases between them. The CDR3 spans 15 residues.

The chain employs TRBV20-1 and TRBJ1-1, with 7 nucleotides matching TRBD1. CDR3 length: 13 residues. The germline V gene encodes CDR1 DFQATT and CDR2 SNEGSKA (reference sequence). V trimming: 7 bases; J trimming: 3 bases; junction bases outside the gene matches: 8. CDR3 amino acids: CSVNRDSYTEAFF. The CDR3 DNA reads as TGCAGTGTTAACCGGGACAGCTACACTGAAGCTTTCTTT.

The J gene is TRBJ2-5, the V gene TRBV5-1; no definite D call. The CDR3 consists of 14 residues. Between the trimmed V and J ends, which lost 0 bases and 1 base, there was a span of 7 bases. Germline V lookup: CDR1 SGHRS, CDR2 YFSETQ. In nucleotides, the CDR3 is TGCGCCAGCAGCTTGGCGTCAGTCCAAGAGACCCAGTACTTC. The encoded protein is CASSLASVQETQYF.

This chain uses TRBV15 with TRBJ2-1; perhaps TRBD2 as D (5 bases). Trimming shortened V by 0 bases and J by 5 bases, and 14 bases separated the two germline ends. Germline V gives CDR1 LNHNV, CDR2 YYDKDF (reference sequence). The CDR3 runs to 16 residues. Here the CDR3 DNA reads TGTGCCACCAGCAGAGATAGGGTACTAGGCGACAATGAGCAGTTCTTC. Translating gives CATSRDRVLGDNEQFF.

The CDR3 DNA reads as TGTGCCAGCAGCCGGGGACTAGCGGTTAGCACAGATACGCAGTATTTT. This translates into CASSRGLAVSTDTQYF. The chain carries TRBV3-1 and TRBJ2-3; TRBD2 matches at 11 bases. The CDR3 runs to 16 residues. Germline V gene data show CDR1 as LGHDT and CDR2 as YNNKEL (reference sequence). The junction had 3 bases not matched to a gene; V was cut back by 4 bases and J by 0 bases.

This chain uses TRBV3-1 with TRBJ2-1, with 10 positions matching TRBD2. The CDR3 sequence is 17 residues long. In germline, CDR1 is LGHDT, CDR2 YNNKEL (reference sequence). V shed 4 bases and J 4 bases; nucleotides not matched to a gene: 10. In DNA, the CDR3 is TGTGCCAGCAGCCCCCGCCCTCTAGCGGGGGCTTACAATGAGCAGTTCTTC. It translates to CASSPRPLAGAYNEQFF.

The chain links TRBV7-2 to TRBJ2-2; 12 bases are a match to TRBD2. V lost 4 bases, J lost 6 bases, and 3 bases stayed unmatched. Germline V gene data show CDR1 as SGHTA and CDR2 as FQGNSA. The CDR3 is 15 residues long. CDR3 bases: TGTGCCAGCAGCTCTCGACTAGCGGGGGCCGGGGAGCTGTTTTTT. Translating gives CASSSRLAGAGELFF.